The 8 T cell receptor beta chains below come from one sample, sequenced in a study of T cells expressing NK-cell markers. After re-calling the 5' RACE reads, TCRdb lists one entry per CDR3 protein, DNA absent. The sample table sets out around 470,000 distinct CDR3 sequences. The specimen was blood T cells: a sorted CD56 or NKG2C T cell subset, CD4+ or CD8+ T cells, or bulk PBMC T cells (not recorded which). The receptor set was obtained from a woman aged 50 to 60 in good health.

The CDR3 sequence is CASSPGLAHYNEQFF. The chain combines TRBV7-2 with TRBJ2-1; TCRdb picks TRBD2, but there is no DNA to check that call. The V gene's germline CDR1 is SGHTA and CDR2 FQGNSA. The CDR3 covers 15 residues.

The gene calls are TRBV6-1 and TRBJ1-1; without DNA, the TCRdb call of TRBD1 cannot be checked. The germline V gene encodes CDR1 MNHNS and CDR2 SASEGT. This CDR3 is 16 amino acids long. CDR3 sequence: CASSEFFGGRNTEAFF.

This chain links TRBV20-1 with TRBJ2-1; TCRdb's assignment of TRBD2 cannot be checked, as there is no DNA. Germline values: CDR1 DFQATT, CDR2 SNEGSKA (reference sequence). The CDR3 runs to 15 residues. CDR3: CSAEVGLGTYNEQFF.

The chain links TRBV29-1 to TRBJ2-1; without DNA, the TCRdb call of TRBD2 cannot be checked. Germline V gene lookup returns CDR1 SQVTM and CDR2 ANQGSEA. This CDR3 is 14 amino acids long. The CDR3 sequence is CSVMREVVSNEQFF.

This CDR3 reads CASSVEITGANVLTF. J is TRBJ2-6 and V is TRBV9. Germline lookup yields CDR1 SGDLS and CDR2 YYNGEE. The length of the CDR3 is 15 residues.

The V and J genes are TRBV7-6 and TRBJ2-7; TCRdb picks TRBD2, but there is no DNA to check that call. CDR1 is SGHVS, CDR2 FNYEAQ, per germline. The CDR3 has 13 residues. The chain's CDR3 is CASSDYSTYEQYF.

This chain connects TRBV6-1 to TRBJ2-3. The CDR3 totals 13 residues. In germline, CDR1 is MNHNS, CDR2 SASEGT. CDR3 residues: CASSKSVTDTQYF.

CDR3 sequence: CASSQDRSVGGTDTQYF. The genes are TRBV4-2 and TRBJ2-3; there is no DNA to check the TCRdb D call of TRBD1. The length of the CDR3 is 17 residues. The germline gives CDR1 LGHNA, CDR2 YNFKEQ.